This TCR beta chain is drawn from a study of cytomegalovirus exposure and HLA in healthy donors. Overall study context: Earlier sequencing of some 170 million T cells yielded 100 million to 140 million unique TCR beta sequences. Study-level findings and limits: TCR beta sequences reportedly predicted most subjects' HLA-A and HLA-B alleles accurately. It was 164 TCR beta chains that were listed as cytomegalovirus-associated.

On this clone: Its specificity is not known.

The PCR had 60 Vbeta and 13 Jbeta primers. TCRdb's copy holds only in-frame clones and misses some; the assay was immunoSEQ multiplex PCR. The sample lists about 200,000 clones, about 82% occurring once. The receptor was derived from a woman between 50 and 59 years old in good health and CMV-seronegative. The sequenced sample was PBMCs.

The CDR3 nucleotides read TGTGCCAGCAGGGCCCAGGGGGCGGAAGGAAACACCATATATTTT. This translates into CASRAQGAEGNTIYF. The V gene is TRBV6-5, the J gene TRBJ1-3; the match to TRBD1 covers 8 bases. This CDR3 is built from 15 residues. Germline V gives CDR1 MNHEY, CDR2 SVGAGI. V lost 6 bases, J lost 4 bases, and 8 bases stayed unmatched.